This TCR beta chain was captured in a study of T cells in Graves' hyperthyroidism and ophthalmopathy. Disease duration under 2 months; hyperthyroidism patients were aged 18 to 65. Sample collection date corresponds to first hyperthyroidism diagnosis, prior to any ophthalmopathy symptoms. The CDR3 regions of TCR beta were amplified from RNA transcripts. Using the HTBI primer set, a first-round RT-PCR was run on the TCR CDR3. Via MiXCR, TCRdb re-called the multiplex PCR reads, giving one row per CDR3 protein. This table holds 370,000 or so distinct CDR3 sequences, around a sixth found once. This clonotype has at least ten counts. What it binds is unknown. This CDR3 region has 17 residues. Between the trimmed V and J ends, which lost 1 base and 5 bases, there was a span of 18 bases. Germline lookup yields CDR1 SGHVS and CDR2 FQNEAQ. Findings of the study overall: Most expanded thyroid clonotypes above 0.001 recurred in blood. Researchers report that a 13 V-J model separated ophthalmopathy from stable hyperthyroidism.

This chain uses TRBV7-8 with TRBJ1-3, with TRBD1 as a possible D gene (5 bases). The TCR sequence derives from a woman aged 18-29 years with Graves' hyperthyroidism that later progressed to Graves' ophthalmopathy. Sequenced material: blood. The CDR3 loop reads CASSLGHWDVGRNTIYF. CDR3 coding DNA: TGTGCCAGCAGCTTAGGACATTGGGACGTCGGCCGAAACACCATATATTTT.